This T cell receptor (beta chain) was retrieved from a study of early T cells in non-severe SARS-CoV-2 infection. Study-level information: Sequencing used unsorted whole-blood bulk RNA, so chains lack pairing. Study findings and constraints: Using VDJdb, the matching emphasized anti-spike CD8 responses while missing private and CD4 specificities.

This clonotype occurred many times. The antigen remains undetermined. Each single cDNA molecule received a unique molecular identifier. TCRdb fed the 5' RACE reads into MiXCR, producing one record per CDR3 protein. The repertoire holds about 60,000 distinct CDR3 sequences, with roughly 12% as singletons. Per germline, CDR1 MDHEN and CDR2 SYDVKM. This CDR3 comprises 14 residues. Between the trimmed V and J ends, which lost 10 bases and 4 bases, there was a span of 19 bases. This TCR derives from an adult who was a healthcare worker with PCR-confirmed SARS-CoV-2 infection or an uninfected control (not recorded which). Specimen: whole blood. The rearrangement links TRBV28 to TRBJ2-5; D possibly corresponds to TRBD1 (6 bases). This CDR3 reads CATSGLQGRETQYF. Here the CDR3 DNA reads TGTGCCACCTCGGGCCTACAGGGTCGAGAGACCCAGTACTTC.